The text below deals with one T cell receptor (beta chain). Its matching antigen is unknown. This sample is part of a study of neoadjuvant anti-PD-1 for oral cavity cancer. Study information: Patients without progression received a fourth nivolumab dose around day 43, then surgical resection on days 50-56. Findings and caveats of the study: After neoadjuvant nivolumab, PBMC T cell clonality was significantly higher in non-responders than responders.

Specified time point: after neoadjuvant nivolumab, at surgical resection. With 5 bases removed from V and 0 bases from J, the gap between germline ends came to 13 bases. The CDR3 covers 15 residues. Looked up from germline, CDR1 is ENHRY and CDR2 is SYGVKD. Blood libraries mostly used approximately 450 ng genomic DNA, six replicates each. The assay was immunoSEQ multiplex PCR, and TCRdb's table has in-frame clones only and misses some. This table holds approximately 68,000 clones, about 86% found once. The sequence was obtained from a person between 40 and 85 years old with oral cavity squamous cell carcinoma. This material consisted of PBMCs, taken after nivolumab (anti-PD-1) treatment. The rearrangement links TRBV10-3 to TRBJ1-2; D is perhaps TRBD1 (6 bases). The CDR3 is CAISLIQGTNYGYTF. CDR3 DNA sequence: TGTGCCATCAGTTTGATACAGGGTACTAACTATGGCTACACCTTC.